This record covers a single TCR beta chain. Its specificity is unknown. This sample was taken from a study of regulatory T cells in long-lasting Graves disease. General study findings and limits: TCR diversity in persistent Graves' patients was below that of newly diagnosed ones. TRBV28 was favored in persistent disease, as were TRBJ1-2 and TRBJ2-5.

The time point here: newly diagnosed GD, antithyroid drugs for less than 3 months. There was RNA extracted from PBMCs, and the TCR library was made from it. Germline values: CDR1 SNHLY, CDR2 FYNNEI. V trimming: 6 bases; J trimming: 3 bases; junction bases outside the gene matches: 11. The CDR3 spans 16 residues. Library construction for TCR beta used iRepertoire HTBI primers and Arm-PCR of CDR3 regions. TCRdb redid the calling of the multiplex PCR reads with MiXCR, one entry per CDR3 protein. The sample yields roughly 380,000 distinct CDR3 sequences, about a sixth seen once. The sample also formed part of further work on T cells in Graves' hyperthyroidism and ophthalmopathy.

Sequences were derived from peripheral blood mononuclear cells (PBMCs), sampled at new diagnosis, from a patient treated with antithyroid drugs. This receptor was taken from a man aged 35-49 years with Graves disease. V usage is TRBV2 and J usage is TRBJ1-2; 9 bases map to TRBD1. The DNA of the CDR3 is TGTGCCAGCAGACCACCGGGACAGGGTCAGGACTATGGCTACACCTTC. This encodes CASRPPGQGQDYGYTF.